The T cell receptor beta chain described here comes from a study of blood T cell repertoires in COVID-19. About the research overall: Samples of COVID-19 (acute and convalescent) were obtained from the United States, Italy and Spain. Sources were T cells, B-cell-depleted T cells, or PBMCs; the material itself was cDNA or gDNA.

Per the original methods: Using reference gene primer amplification, nucleated cell counts were estimated. The data were produced by immunoSEQ multiplex PCR, yet TCRdb's version contains in-frame clones alone and is incomplete. Clone size and V and J calls were adopted from that table, with D and trimming inferred from the DNA. The sample has some 71,000 clones, 75% to 90% seen once. CDR3 length: 13 residues. Germline values: CDR1 SGHDN, CDR2 FVKESK. Trimming cost V 0 bases and J 4 bases, with 6 bases left between them. This chain links TRBV14 with TRBJ1-2, with D uncertain. Sample: peripheral blood. The sequence derives from a man aged 25 to 45 with acute or convalescent COVID-19. The CDR3 sequence is CASSQDISYGYTF. CDR3 bases: TGTGCCAGCAGCCAAGATATCAGCTATGGCTACACCTTC.